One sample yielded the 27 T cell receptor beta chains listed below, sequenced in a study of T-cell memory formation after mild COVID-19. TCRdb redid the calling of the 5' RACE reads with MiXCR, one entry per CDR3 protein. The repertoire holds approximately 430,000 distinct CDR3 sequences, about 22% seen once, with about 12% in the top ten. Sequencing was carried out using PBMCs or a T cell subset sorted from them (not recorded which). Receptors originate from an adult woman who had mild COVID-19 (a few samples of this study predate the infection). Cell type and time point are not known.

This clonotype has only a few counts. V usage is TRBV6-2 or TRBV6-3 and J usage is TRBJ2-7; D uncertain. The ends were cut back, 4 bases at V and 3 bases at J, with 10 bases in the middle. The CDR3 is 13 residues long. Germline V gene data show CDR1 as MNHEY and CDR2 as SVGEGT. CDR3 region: CASSSADGYEQYF. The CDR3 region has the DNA TGTGCCAGCAGTTCGGCGGACGGCTACGAGCAGTACTTC.

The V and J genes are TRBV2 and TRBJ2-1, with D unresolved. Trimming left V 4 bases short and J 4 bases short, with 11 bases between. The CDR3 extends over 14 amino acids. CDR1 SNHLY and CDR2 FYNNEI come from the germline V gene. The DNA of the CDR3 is TGTGCCAGCAGTGCAGACCCGCGATACAATGAGCAGTTCTTC. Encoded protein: CASSADPRYNEQFF.

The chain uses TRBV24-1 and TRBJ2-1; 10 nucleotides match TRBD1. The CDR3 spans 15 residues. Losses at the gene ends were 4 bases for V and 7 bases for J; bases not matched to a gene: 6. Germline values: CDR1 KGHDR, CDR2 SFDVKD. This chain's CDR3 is CATSDDRGRKNEQFF. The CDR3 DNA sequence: TGTGCCACCAGTGACGACAGGGGGCGTAAAAATGAGCAGTTCTTC.

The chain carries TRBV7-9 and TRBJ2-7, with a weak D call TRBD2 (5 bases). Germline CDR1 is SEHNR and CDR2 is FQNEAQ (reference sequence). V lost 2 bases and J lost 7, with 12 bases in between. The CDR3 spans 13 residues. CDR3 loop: CASSLTEEAEQYF. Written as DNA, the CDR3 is TGTGCCAGCAGCTTAACGGAGGAGGCGGAGCAGTACTTC.

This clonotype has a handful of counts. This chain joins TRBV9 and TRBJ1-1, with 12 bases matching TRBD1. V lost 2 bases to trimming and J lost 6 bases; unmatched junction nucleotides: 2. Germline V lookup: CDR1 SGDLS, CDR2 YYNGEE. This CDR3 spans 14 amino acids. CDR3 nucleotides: TGTGCCAGCAGCGTGGGACAGGGGGCAGCTGAAGCTTTCTTT. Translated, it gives CASSVGQGAAEAFF.

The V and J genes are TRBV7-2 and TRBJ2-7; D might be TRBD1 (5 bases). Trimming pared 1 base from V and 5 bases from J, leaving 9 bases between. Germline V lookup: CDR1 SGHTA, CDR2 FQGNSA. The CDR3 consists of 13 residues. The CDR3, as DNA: TGTGCCAGCAGCTTAGAGGGGCAACACGAGCAGTACTTC. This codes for CASSLEGQHEQYF.

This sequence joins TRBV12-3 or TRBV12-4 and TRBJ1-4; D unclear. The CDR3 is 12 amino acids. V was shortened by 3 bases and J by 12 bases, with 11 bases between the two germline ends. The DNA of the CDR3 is TGTGCCAGCAGTTTCGGGAACTCGGAACTGTTTTTT. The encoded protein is CASSFGNSELFF.

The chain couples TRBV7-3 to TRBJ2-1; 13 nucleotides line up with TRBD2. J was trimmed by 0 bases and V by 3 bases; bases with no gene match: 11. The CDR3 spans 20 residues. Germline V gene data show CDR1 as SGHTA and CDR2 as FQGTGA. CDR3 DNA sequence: TGTGCCAGCAGCTTCGAAGCACTAGCGGGAGGGCCCACCTCCTACAATGAGCAGTTCTTC. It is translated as CASSFEALAGGPTSYNEQFF.

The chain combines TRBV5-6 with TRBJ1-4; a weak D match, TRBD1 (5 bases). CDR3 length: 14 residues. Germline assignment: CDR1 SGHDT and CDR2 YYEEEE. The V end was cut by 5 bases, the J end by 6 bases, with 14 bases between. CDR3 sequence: CASSSGTDHEKLFF. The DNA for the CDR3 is TGTGCCAGCAGTTCCGGGACCGACCATGAAAAACTGTTTTTT.

The CDR3: CASRSGTGYTLGANVLTF. The CDR3 region has the DNA TGTGCCAGCAGGTCAGGGACAGGATATACTCTGGGGGCCAACGTCCTGACTTTC. The chain carries TRBV6-5 and TRBJ2-6, with 8 bases fitting TRBD1. Trimming cost V 6 bases and J 4 bases; bases outside gene matches: 14. The germline gives CDR1 MNHEY, CDR2 SVGAGI. CDR3 length: 18 amino acids.

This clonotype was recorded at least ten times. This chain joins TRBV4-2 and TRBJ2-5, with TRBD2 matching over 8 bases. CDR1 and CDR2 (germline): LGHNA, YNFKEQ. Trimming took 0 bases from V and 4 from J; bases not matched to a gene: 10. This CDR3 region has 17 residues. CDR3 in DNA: TGTGCCAGCAGCCAAGATGTGGCGGGACTAGGCCGAGAGACCCAGTACTTC. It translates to CASSQDVAGLGRETQYF.

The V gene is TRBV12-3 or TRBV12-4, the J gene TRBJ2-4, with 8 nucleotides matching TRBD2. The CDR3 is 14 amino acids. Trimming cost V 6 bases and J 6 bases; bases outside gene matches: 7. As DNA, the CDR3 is TGTGCCAGCAGCCTTCGGGAGGGCGGAAACATTCAGTACTTC. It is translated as CASSLREGGNIQYF.

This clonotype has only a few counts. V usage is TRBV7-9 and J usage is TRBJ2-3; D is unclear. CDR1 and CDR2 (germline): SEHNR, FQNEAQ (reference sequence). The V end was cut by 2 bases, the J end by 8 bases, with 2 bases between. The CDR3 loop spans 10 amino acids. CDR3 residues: CASSLLTQYF. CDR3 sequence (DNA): TGTGCCAGCAGCTTACTTACGCAGTATTTT. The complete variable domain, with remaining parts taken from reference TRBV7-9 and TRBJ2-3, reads DTGVSQNPRHKITKRGQNVTFRCDPISEHNRLYWYRQTLGQGPEFLTYFQNEAQLEKSRLLSDRFSAERPKGSFSTLEIQRTEQGDSAMYLCASSLLTQYFGPGTRLTVL.

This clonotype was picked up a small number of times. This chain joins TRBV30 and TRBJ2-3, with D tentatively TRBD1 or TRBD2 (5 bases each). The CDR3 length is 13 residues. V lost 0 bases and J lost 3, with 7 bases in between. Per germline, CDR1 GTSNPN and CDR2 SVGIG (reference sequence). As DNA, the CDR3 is TGTGCCTGGAGTGTGGGGGAGACAGATACGCAGTATTTT. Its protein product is CAWSVGETDTQYF.

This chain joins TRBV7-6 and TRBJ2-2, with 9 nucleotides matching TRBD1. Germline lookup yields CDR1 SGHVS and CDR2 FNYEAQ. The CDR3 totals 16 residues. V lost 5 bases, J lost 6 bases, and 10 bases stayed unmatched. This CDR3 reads CASSKTGGGPPGELFF. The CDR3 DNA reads TGTGCCAGCAGCAAGACAGGGGGGGGGCCCCCCGGGGAGCTGTTTTTT.

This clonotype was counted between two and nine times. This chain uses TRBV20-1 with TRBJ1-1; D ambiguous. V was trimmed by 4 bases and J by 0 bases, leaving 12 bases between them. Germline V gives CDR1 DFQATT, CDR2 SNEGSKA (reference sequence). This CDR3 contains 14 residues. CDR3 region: CSAKVGRVNTEAFF. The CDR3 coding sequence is TGCAGTGCTAAAGTAGGCAGAGTGAACACTGAAGCTTTCTTT.

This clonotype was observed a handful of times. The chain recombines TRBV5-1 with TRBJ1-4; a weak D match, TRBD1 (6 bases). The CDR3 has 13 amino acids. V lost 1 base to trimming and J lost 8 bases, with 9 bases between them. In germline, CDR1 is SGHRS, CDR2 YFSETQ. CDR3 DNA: TGCGCCAGCAGCTTGACAGGGAGCGAAAAACTGTTTTTT. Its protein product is CASSLTGSEKLFF.

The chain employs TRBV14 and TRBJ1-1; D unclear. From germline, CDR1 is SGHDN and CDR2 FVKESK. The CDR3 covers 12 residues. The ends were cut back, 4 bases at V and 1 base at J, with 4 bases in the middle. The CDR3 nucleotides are TGTGCCAGCAGCCGACAGAACACTGAAGCTTTCTTT. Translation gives CASSRQNTEAFF.

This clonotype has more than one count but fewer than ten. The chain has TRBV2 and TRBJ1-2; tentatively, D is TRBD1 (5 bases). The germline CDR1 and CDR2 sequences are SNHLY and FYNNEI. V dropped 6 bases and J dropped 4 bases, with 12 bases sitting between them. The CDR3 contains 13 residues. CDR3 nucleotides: TGTGCCAGCAGGAAAGGGGAGAGCTATGGCTACACCTTC. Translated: CASRKGESYGYTF.

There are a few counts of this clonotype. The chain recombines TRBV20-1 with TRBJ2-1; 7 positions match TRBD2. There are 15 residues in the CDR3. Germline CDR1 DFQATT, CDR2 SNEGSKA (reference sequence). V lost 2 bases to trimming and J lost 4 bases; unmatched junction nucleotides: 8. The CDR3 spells CSARTTSAGYNEQFF. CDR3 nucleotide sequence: TGCAGTGCTAGAACCACTAGCGCGGGTTACAATGAGCAGTTCTTC.

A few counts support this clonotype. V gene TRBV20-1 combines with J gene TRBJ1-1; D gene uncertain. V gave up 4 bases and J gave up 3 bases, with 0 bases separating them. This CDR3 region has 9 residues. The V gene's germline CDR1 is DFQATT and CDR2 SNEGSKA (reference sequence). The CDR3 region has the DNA TGCAGTGCTAACACTGAAGCTTTCTTT. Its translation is CSANTEAFF.

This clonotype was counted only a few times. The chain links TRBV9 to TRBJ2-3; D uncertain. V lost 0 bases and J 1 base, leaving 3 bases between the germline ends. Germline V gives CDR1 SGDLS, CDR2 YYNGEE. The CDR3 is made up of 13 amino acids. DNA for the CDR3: TGTGCCAGCAGCGTAGACCGCACAGATACGCAGTATTTT. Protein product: CASSVDRTDTQYF. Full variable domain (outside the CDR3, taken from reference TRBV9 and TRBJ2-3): DSGVTQTPKHLITATGQRVTLRCSPRSGDLSVYWYQQSLDQGLQFLIQYYNGEERAKGNILERFSAQQFPDLHSELNLSSLELGDSALYFCASSVDRTDTQYFGPGTRLTVL.

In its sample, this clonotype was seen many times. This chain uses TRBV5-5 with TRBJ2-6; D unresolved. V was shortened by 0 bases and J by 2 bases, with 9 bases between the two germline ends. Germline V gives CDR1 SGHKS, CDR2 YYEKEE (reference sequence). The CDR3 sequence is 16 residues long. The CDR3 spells CASSLAEIPGANVLTF. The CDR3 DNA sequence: TGTGCCAGCAGCTTGGCAGAGATACCTGGGGCCAACGTCCTGACTTTC.

The CDR3 bases are TGTGCCTTTCGATCTTCCGGGACGGCTGTTCAAACCTTC. This sequence encodes CAFRSSGTAVQTF. This chain links TRBV30 with TRBJ1-2; perhaps TRBD1 as D (5 bases). V was shortened by 7 bases and J by 14 bases, with 26 bases between the two germline ends. The CDR3 sequence is 13 residues long. Germline CDR1 and CDR2: GTSNPN and SVGIG (reference sequence).

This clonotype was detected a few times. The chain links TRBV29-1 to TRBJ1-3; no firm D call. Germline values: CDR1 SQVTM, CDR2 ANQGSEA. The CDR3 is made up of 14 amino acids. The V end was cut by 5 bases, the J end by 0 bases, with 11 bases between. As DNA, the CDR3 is TGCAGCGTTCACGACGGAAACTCTGGAAACACCATATATTTT. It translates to CSVHDGNSGNTIYF.

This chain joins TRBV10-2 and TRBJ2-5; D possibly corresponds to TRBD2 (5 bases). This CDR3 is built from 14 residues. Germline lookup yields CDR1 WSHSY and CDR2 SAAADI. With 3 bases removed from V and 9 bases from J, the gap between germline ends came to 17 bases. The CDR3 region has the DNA TGCGCCAGCAGTGATCCCGGACTGTCCTTGGCCCAGTACTTC. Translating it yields CASSDPGLSLAQYF.

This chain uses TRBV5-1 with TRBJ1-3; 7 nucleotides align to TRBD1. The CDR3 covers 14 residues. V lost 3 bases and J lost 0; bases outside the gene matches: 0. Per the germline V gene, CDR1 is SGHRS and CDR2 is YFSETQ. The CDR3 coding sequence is TGCGCCAGCAGCTCAGGGGGCTCTGGAAACACCATATATTTT. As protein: CASSSGGSGNTIYF. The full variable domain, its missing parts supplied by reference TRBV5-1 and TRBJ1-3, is KAGVTQTPRYLIKTRGQQVTLSCSPISGHRSVSWYQQTPGQGLQFLFEYFSETQRNKGNFPGRFSGRQFSNSRSEMNVSTLELGDSALYLCASSSGGSGNTIYFGEGSWLTVV.